This T cell receptor beta chain was identified during a study of blood T cell repertoires in COVID-19. Study as a whole: COVID-19 samples from acute and convalescent phases originated in the United States, Italy and Spain. Nucleic acid was either cDNA or gDNA, and it came from T cells, B-cell-depleted T cells, or PBMCs.

The CDR3 contains 15 residues. The V gene lost 2 bases and the J gene lost 0 bases, with 8 bases spanning the gap. Germline V gene sequence: CDR1 MDHEN, CDR2 SYDVKM. Produced via immunoSEQ multiplex PCR; TCRdb's table is partial and in-frame only. The table has some 130,000 clones, roughly 79% seen once. The origin of this receptor is a woman aged 55-70 years with active or convalescent COVID-19. The gene calls are TRBV28 and TRBJ1-3; the D is unclear. The sample was peripheral blood. CDR3 coding DNA: TGTGCCAGCAGTTTACCAGAAAGCTCTGGAAACACCATATATTTT. It yields the protein CASSLPESSGNTIYF.